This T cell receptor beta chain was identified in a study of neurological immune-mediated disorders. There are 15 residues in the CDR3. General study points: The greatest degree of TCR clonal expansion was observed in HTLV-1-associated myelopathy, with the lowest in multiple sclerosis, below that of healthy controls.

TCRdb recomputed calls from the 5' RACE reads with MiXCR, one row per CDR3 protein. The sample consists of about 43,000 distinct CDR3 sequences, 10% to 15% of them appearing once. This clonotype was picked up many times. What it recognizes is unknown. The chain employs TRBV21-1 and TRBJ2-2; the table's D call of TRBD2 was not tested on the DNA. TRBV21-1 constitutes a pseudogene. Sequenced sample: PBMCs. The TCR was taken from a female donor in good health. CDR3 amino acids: CANTTGPSNTGELFF. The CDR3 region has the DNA TGTGCCAACACTACGGGGCCCTCGAACACCGGGGAGCTGTTTTTT.